This T cell receptor beta chain was recovered during a study of cytomegalovirus exposure and HLA in healthy donors. Study-wide background: The study's early data release held around 85 million unique TCRs from HLA-typed donors.

The PCR employed 60 Vbeta primers together with 13 Jbeta primers. Sequencing was performed with immunoSEQ multiplex PCR; in TCRdb, only in-frame clones are kept and a portion is missing. The profile covers 120,000 or so clones, with less than 80% appearing a single time and around 4% taken by the ten largest. Germline CDR1 is WSHSY and CDR2 is SAAADI. Trimming left V 0 bases short and J 4 bases short, with 15 bases between. This CDR3 is built from 16 residues. The sequence was obtained from a man aged 30-40 years in good health and CMV-seronegative. Sequencing was performed on PBMCs. The V call is TRBV10-2, the J call TRBJ1-2; no reliable D call. CDR3 nucleotide sequence: TGCGCCAGCAGTGAGTCCGGGAGCACCAATAGCTATGGCTACACCTTC. This sequence encodes CASSESGSTNSYGYTF.